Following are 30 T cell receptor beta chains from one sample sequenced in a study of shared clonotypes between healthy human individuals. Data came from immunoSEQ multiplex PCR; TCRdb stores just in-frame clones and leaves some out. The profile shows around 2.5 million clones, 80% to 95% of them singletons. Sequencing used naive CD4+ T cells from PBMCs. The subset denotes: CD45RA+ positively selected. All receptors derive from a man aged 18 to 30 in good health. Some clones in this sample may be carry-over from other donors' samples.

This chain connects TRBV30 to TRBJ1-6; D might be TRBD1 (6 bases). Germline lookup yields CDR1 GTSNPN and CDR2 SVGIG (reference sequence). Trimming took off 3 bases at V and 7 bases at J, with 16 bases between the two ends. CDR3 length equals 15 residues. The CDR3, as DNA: TGTGCCTGGAGGGGGCAGGGGTTTACGAATTCACCCCTCCACTTT. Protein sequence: CAWRGQGFTNSPLHF.

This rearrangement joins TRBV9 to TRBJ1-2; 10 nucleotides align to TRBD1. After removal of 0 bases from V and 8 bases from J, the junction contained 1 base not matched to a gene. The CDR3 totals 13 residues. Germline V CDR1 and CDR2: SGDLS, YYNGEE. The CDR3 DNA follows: TGTGCCAGCAGCGTAGCGACAGGGGGCGGCTACACCTTC. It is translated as CASSVATGGGYTF.

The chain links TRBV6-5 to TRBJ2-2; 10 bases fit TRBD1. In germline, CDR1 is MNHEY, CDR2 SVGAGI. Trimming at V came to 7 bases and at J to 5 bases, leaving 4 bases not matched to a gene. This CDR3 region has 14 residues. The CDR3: CASTDRGRTGELFF. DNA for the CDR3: TGTGCCAGCACCGACAGGGGGCGGACCGGGGAGCTGTTTTTT.

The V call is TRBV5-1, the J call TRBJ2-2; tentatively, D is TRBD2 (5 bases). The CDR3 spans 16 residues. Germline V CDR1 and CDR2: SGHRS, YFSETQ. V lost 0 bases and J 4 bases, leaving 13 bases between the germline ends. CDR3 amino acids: CASSLADLRVTGELFF. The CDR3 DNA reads TGCGCCAGCAGCTTGGCCGACTTGAGGGTCACCGGGGAGCTGTTTTTT.

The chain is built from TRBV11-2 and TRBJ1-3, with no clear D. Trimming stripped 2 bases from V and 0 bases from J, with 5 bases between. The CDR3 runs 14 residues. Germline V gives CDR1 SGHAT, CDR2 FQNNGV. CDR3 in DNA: TGTGCCAGCAGCTTACCTCTCTCTGGAAACACCATATATTTT. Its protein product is CASSLPLSGNTIYF.

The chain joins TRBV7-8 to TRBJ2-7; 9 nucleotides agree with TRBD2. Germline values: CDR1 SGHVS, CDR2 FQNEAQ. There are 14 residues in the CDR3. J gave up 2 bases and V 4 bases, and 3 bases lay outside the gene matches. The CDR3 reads CASSSSSGAYEQYF. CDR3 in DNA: TGTGCCAGCAGCTCCTCTAGCGGGGCCTACGAGCAGTACTTC.

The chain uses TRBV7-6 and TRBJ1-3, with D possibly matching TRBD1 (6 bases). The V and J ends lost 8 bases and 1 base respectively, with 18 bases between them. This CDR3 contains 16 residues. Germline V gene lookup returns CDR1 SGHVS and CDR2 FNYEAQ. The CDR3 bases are TGTGCCAGCGGAGCGGGGGGGGCGAGTTCTGGAAACACCATATATTTT. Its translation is CASGAGGASSGNTIYF.

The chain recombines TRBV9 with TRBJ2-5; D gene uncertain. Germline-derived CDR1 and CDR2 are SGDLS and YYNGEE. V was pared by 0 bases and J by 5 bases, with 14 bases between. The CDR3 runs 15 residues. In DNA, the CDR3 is TGTGCCAGCAGCGTAGGGGCTGGGGTAATGGAGACCCAGTACTTC. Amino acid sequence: CASSVGAGVMETQYF.

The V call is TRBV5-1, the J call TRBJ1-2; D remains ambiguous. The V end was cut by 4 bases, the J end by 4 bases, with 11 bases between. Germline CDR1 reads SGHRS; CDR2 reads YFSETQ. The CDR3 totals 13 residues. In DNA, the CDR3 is TGCGCCAGCAGCCCCAGCGTCCTCTATGGCTACACCTTC. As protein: CASSPSVLYGYTF.

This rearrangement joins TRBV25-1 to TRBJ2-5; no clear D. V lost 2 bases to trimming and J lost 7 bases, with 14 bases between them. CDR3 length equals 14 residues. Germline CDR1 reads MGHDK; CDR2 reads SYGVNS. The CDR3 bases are TGTGCCAGCAGTGAACTTCAGCATCTGGGGACCCAGTACTTC. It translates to CASSELQHLGTQYF.

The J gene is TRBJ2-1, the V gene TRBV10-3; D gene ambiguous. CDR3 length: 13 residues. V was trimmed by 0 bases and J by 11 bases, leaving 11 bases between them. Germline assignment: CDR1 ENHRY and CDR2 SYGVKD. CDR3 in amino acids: CAISESLNHQQFF. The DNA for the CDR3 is TGTGCCATCAGTGAGTCACTCAACCACCAGCAGTTCTTC.

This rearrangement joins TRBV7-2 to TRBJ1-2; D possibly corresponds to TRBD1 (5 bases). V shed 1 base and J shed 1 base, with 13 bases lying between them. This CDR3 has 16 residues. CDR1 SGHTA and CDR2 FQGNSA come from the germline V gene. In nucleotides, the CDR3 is TGTGCCAGCAGCTTAGGGGGCACAGTGGGTAACTATGGCTACACCTTC. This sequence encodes CASSLGGTVGNYGYTF.

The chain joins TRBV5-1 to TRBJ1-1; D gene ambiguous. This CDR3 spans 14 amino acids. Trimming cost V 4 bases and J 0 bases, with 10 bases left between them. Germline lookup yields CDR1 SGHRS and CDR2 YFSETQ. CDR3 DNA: TGCGCCAGCAGCGTCGACACGATGAACACTGAAGCTTTCTTT. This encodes CASSVDTMNTEAFF. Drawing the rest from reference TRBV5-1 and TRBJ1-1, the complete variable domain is KAGVTQTPRYLIKTRGQQVTLSCSPISGHRSVSWYQQTPGQGLQFLFEYFSETQRNKGNFPGRFSGRQFSNSRSEMNVSTLELGDSALYLCASSVDTMNTEAFFGQGTRLTVV.

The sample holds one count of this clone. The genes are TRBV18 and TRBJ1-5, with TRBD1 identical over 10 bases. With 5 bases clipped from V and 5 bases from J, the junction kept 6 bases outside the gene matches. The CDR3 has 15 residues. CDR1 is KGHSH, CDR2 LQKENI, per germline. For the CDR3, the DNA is TGTGCCAGCTCAGACAGGACAGGGGGAGATCAGCCCCAGCATTTT. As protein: CASSDRTGGDQPQHF. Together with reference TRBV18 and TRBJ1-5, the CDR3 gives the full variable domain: NAGVMQNPRHLVRRRGQEARLRCSPMKGHSHVYWYRQLPEEGLKFMVYLQKENIIDESGMPKERFSAEFPKEGPSILRIQQVVRGDSAAYFCASSDRTGGDQPQHFGDGTRLSIL.

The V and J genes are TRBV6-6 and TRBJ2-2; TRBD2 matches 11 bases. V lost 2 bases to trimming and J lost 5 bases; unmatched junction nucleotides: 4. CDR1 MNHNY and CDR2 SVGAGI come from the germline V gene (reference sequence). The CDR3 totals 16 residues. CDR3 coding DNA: TGTGCCAGCAGTTACACACTAGCGGGAGCGACCGGGGAGCTGTTTTTT. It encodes CASSYTLAGATGELFF.

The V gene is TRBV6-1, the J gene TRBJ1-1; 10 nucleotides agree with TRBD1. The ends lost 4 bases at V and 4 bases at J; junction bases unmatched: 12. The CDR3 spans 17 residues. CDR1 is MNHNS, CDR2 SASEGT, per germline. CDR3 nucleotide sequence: TGTGCCAGCAGTGCCACCCCGGGACAGGGGATTGGCACTGAAGCTTTCTTT. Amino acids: CASSATPGQGIGTEAFF.

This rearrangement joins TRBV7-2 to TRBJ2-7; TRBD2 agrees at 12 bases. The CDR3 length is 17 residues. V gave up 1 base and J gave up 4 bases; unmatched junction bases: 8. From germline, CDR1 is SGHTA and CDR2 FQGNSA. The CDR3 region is CASSLEASGRAFYEQYF. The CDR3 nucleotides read TGTGCCAGCAGCTTAGAGGCTAGCGGGAGGGCCTTTTACGAGCAGTACTTC.

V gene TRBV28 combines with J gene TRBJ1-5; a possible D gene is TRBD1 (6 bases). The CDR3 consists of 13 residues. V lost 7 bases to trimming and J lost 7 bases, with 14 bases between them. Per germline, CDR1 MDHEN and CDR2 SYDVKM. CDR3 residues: CASTPDRYQPQHF. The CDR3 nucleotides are TGTGCCAGCACCCCCGACAGGTACCAGCCCCAGCATTTT.

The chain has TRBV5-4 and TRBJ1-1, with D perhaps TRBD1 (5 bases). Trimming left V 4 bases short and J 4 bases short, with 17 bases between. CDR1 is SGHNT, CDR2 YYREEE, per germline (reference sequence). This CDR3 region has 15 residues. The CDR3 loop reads CASSPQGLPGTEAFF. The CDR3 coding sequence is TGTGCCAGCAGCCCCCAGGGCCTCCCGGGCACTGAAGCTTTCTTT.

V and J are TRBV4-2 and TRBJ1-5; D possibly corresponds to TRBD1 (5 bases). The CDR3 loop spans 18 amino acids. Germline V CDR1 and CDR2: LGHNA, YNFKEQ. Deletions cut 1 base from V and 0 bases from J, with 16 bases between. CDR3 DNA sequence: TGTGCCAGCAGCCAAGCGGGGGTGGGCCCTTATAGCAATCAGCCCCAGCATTTT. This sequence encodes CASSQAGVGPYSNQPQHF.

CDR3 sequence reads: CASSHIQGSTEAFF. CDR3 nucleotides: TGTGCCAGCAGTCATATACAGGGGAGTACTGAAGCTTTCTTT. J is TRBJ1-1 and V is TRBV6-6, with 7 nucleotides matching TRBD1. The CDR3 length is 14 residues. Germline CDR1 and CDR2: MNHNY and SVGAGI (reference sequence). V trimming: 5 bases; J trimming: 5 bases; junction bases outside the gene matches: 8.

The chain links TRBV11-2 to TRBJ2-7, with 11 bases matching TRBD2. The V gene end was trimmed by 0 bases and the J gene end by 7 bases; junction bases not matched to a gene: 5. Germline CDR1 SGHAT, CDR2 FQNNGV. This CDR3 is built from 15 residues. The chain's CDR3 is CASSLDLAGGVEQYF. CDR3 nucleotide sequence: TGTGCCAGCAGCTTAGATTTAGCGGGAGGGGTTGAGCAGTACTTC.

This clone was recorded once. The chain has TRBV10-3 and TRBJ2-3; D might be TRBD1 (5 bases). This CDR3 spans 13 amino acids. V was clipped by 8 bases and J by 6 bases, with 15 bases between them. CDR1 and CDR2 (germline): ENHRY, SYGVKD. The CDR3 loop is CAIQGRQQDTQYF. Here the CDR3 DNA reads TGTGCCATCCAGGGTAGGCAGCAGGATACGCAGTATTTT.

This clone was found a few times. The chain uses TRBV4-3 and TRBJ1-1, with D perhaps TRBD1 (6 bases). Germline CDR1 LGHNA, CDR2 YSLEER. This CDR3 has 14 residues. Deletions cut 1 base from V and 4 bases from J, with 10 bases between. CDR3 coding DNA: TGCGCCAGCAGCCAAGGGGCGGGGGCCACTGAAGCTTTCTTT. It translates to CASSQGAGATEAFF.

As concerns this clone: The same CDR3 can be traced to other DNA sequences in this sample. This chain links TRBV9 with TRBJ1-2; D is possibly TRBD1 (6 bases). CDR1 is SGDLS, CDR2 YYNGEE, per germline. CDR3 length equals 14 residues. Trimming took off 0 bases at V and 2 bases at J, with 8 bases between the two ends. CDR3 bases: TGTGCCAGCAGCGTAGGGACAGAGAACTATGGCTACACCTTC. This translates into CASSVGTENYGYTF. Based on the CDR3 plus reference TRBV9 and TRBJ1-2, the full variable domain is DSGVTQTPKHLITATGQRVTLRCSPRSGDLSVYWYQQSLDQGLQFLIQYYNGEERAKGNILERFSAQQFPDLHSELNLSSLELGDSALYFCASSVGTENYGYTFGSGTRLTVV.

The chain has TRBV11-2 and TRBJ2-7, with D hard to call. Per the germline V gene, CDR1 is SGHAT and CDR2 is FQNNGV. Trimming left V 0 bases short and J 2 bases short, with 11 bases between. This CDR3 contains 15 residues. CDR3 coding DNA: TGTGCCAGCAGCTTAGAACGTCTCCTGGCCTACGAGCAGTACTTC. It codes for CASSLERLLAYEQYF.

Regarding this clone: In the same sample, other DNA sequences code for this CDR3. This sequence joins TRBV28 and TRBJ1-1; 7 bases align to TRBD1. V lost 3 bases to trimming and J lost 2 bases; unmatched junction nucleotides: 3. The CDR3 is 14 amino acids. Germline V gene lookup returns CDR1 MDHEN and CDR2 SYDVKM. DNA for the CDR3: TGTGCCAGCAGTTTGGGAGGGGGCAACACTGAAGCTTTCTTT. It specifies CASSLGGGNTEAFF.

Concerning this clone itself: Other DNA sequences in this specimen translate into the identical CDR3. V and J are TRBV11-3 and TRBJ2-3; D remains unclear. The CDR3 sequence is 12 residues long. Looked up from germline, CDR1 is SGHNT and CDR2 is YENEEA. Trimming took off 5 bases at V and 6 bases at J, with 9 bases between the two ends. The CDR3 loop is CASSRTADTQYF. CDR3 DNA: TGTGCCAGCAGCCGAACAGCGGATACGCAGTATTTT.

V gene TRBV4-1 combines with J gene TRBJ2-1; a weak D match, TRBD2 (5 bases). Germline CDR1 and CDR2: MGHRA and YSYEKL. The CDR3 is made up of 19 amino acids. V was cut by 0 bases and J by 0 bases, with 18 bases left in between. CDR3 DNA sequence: TGCGCCAGCAGCCAAGATTTCAGAAAGCGGACGTTCTCCTACAATGAGCAGTTCTTC. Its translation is CASSQDFRKRTFSYNEQFF.

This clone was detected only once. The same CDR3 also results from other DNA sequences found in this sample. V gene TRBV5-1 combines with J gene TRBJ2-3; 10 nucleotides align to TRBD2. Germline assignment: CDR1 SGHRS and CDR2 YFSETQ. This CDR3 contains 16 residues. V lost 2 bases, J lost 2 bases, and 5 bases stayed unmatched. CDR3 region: CASSLPLAGDTDTQYF. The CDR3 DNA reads TGCGCCAGCAGCTTACCCCTAGCGGGGGACACAGATACGCAGTATTTT. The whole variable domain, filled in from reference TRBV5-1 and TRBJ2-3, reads KAGVTQTPRYLIKTRGQQVTLSCSPISGHRSVSWYQQTPGQGLQFLFEYFSETQRNKGNFPGRFSGRQFSNSRSEMNVSTLELGDSALYLCASSLPLAGDTDTQYFGPGTRLTVL.